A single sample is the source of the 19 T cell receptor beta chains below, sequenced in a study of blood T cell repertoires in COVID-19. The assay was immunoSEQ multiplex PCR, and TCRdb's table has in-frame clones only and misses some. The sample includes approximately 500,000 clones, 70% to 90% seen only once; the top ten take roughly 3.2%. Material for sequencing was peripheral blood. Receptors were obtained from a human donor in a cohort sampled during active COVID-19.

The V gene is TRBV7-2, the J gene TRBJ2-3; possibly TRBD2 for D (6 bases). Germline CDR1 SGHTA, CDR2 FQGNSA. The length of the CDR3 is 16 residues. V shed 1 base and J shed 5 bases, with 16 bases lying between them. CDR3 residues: CASSLGGTRARDTQYF. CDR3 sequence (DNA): TGTGCCAGCAGCTTAGGCGGGACCAGGGCCAGAGATACGCAGTATTTT.

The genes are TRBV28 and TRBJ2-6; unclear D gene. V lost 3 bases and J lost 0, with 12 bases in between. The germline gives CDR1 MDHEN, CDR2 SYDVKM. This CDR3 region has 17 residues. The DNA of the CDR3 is TGTGCCAGCAGTTTGGGCCTACGAGACTCTGGGGCCAACGTCCTGACTTTC. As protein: CASSLGLRDSGANVLTF.

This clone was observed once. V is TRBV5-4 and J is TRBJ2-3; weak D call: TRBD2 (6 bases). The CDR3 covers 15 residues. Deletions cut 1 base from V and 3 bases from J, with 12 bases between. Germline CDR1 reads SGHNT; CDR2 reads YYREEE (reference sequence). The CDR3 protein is CASSLLQEGTDTQYF. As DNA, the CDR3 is TGTGCCAGCAGCTTGTTGCAGGAGGGGACAGATACGCAGTATTTT.

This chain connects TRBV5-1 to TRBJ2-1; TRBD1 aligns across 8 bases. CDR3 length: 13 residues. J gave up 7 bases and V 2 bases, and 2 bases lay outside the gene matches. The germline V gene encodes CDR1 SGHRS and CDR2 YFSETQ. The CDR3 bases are TGCGCCAGCAGCTTACAGGGGGTAAATGAGCAGTTCTTC. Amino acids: CASSLQGVNEQFF.

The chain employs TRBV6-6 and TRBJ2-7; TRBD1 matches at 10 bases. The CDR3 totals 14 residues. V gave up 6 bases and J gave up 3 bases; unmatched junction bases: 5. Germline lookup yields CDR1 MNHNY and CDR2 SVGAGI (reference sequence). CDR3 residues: CASSQGQGLYEQYF. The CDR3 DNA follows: TGTGCCAGCAGCCAGGGACAGGGGCTCTACGAGCAGTACTTC.

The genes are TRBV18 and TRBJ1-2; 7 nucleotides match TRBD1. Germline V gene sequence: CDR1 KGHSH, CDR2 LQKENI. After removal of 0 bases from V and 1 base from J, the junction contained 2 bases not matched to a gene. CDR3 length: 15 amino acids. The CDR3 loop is CASSPPNRGNYGYTF. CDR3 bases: TGTGCCAGCTCACCACCTAACAGGGGTAACTATGGCTACACCTTC.

The CDR3 DNA sequence: TGTGCCAGCAGCGTAGAGCCCCACAGGGGGAGGTACAATGAGCAGTTCTTC. As protein: CASSVEPHRGRYNEQFF. This chain uses TRBV9 with TRBJ2-1; 8 positions match TRBD1. Per germline, CDR1 SGDLS and CDR2 YYNGEE. The junction had 9 bases not matched to a gene; V was cut back by 0 bases and J by 4 bases. The CDR3 totals 17 residues.

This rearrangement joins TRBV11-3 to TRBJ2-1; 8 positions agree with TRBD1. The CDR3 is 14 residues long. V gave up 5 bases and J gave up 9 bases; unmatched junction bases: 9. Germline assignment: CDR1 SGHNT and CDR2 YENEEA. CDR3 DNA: TGTGCCAGCAGCGCCAACAGGGGGAGTGGTGAGCAGTTCTTC. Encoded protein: CASSANRGSGEQFF.

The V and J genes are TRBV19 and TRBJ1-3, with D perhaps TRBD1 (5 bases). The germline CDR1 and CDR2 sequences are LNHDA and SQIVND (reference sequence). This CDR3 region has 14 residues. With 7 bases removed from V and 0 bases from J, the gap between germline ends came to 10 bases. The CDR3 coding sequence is TGTGCCAGTACAAGGGGTTTCTCTGGAAACACCATATATTTT. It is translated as CASTRGFSGNTIYF.

The CDR3 spells CASSWDSTYEQYF. In DNA, the CDR3 is TGTGCCAGCAGTTGGGACTCTACCTACGAGCAGTACTTC. This sequence joins TRBV12-3 or TRBV12-4 and TRBJ2-7; D may be TRBD2 (6 bases). This CDR3 has 13 residues. The germline V and J ends were trimmed by 4 bases and 2 bases, with 9 bases remaining between them.

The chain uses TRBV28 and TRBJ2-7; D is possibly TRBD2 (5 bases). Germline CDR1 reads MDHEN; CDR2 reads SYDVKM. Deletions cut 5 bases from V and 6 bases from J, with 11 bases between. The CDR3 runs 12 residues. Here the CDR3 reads CASSPLVAEQYF. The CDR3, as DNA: TGTGCCAGCAGTCCACTAGTTGCCGAGCAGTACTTC.

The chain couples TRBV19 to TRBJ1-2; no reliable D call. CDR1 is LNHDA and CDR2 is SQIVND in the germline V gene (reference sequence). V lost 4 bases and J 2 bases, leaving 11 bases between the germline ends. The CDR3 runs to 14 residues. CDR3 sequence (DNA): TGTGCCAGTAGTACGGCGGGTCAGAACTATGGCTACACCTTC. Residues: CASSTAGQNYGYTF.

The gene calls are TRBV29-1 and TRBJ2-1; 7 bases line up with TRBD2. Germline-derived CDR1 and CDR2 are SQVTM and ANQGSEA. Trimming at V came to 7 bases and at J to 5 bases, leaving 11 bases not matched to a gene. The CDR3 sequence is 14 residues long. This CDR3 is CSAEDSGLHNEQFF. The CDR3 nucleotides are TGCAGCGCGGAAGATAGCGGGCTTCACAATGAGCAGTTCTTC.

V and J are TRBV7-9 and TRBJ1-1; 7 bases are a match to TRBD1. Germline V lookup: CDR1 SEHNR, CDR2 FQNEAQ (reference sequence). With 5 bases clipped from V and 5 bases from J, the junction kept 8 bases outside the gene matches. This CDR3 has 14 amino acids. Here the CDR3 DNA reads TGTGCCAGCAGCCGGGAGGGGGCGGGAACTGAAGCTTTCTTT. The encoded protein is CASSREGAGTEAFF.

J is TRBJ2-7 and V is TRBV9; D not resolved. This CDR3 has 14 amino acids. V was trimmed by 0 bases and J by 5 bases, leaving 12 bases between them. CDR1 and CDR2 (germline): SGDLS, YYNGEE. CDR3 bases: TGTGCCAGCAGCGTAGACCTATTAACTAACGAGCAGTACTTC. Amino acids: CASSVDLLTNEQYF.

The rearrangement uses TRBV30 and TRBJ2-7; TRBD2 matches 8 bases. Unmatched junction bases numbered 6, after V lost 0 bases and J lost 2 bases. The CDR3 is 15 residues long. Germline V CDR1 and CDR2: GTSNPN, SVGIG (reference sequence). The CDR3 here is CAWSVIGAGAYEQYF. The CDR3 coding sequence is TGTGCCTGGAGTGTAATTGGAGCGGGGGCCTACGAGCAGTACTTC.

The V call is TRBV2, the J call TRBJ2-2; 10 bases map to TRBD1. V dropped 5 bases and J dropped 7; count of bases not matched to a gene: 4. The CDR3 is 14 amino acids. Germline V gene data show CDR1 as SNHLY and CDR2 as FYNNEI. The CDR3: CASSRQGADGELFF. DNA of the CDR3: TGTGCCAGCAGTCGACAGGGGGCCGACGGGGAGCTGTTTTTT.

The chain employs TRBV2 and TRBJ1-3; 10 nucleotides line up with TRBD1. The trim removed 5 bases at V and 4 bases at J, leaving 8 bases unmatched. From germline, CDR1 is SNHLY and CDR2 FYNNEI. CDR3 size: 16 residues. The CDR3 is CASSPAGTGDGNTIYF. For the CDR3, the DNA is TGTGCCAGCAGTCCTGCCGGGACAGGGGACGGAAACACCATATATTTT. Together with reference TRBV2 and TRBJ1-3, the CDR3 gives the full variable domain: EPEVTQTPSHQVTQMGQEVILRCVPISNHLYFYWYRQILGQKVEFLVSFYNNEISEKSEIFDDQFSVERPDGSNFTLKIRSTKLEDSAMYFCASSPAGTGDGNTIYFGEGSWLTVV.

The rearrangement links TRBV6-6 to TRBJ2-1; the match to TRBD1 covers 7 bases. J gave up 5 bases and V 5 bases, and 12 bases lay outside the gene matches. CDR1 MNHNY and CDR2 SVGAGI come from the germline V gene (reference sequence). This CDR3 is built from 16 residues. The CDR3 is CASSPPQGVRHNEQFF. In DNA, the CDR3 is TGTGCCAGCAGTCCCCCTCAGGGGGTTAGGCACAATGAGCAGTTCTTC.